This TCR beta chain was recovered during a study of T cells after posttransplantation cyclophosphamide. Study findings and constraints: Donor-recipient repertoire similarity was low at 1-2 months, rising over year one. TRB overlap between skin or GI tissue T cells and blood was limited. TRB clonality was highly associated with recipient CMV seropositivity and reactivation.

Cyclophosphamide on days +3 and +4 followed busulfan-fludarabine conditioning and a marrow graft. Libraries were prepared by immunoSEQ multiplex PCR; TCRdb keeps only in-frame clonotypes and omits some of them. In total the sample includes around 10,000 clones, none of them seen once. This clone was seen repeatedly, ten times or more. Antigen specificity is unknown. An end of the junction differs from the germline gene, which may be a read error. The CDR3 has 11 amino acids. Germline assignment: CDR1 MDHEN and CDR2 SYDVKM. The receptor's source is a female patient aged 35 to 55 who received an allogeneic stem cell transplant from a related donor, was CMV-positive, and had no GVHD. T cells may partly derive from the graft donor. This chain connects TRBV28 to TRBJ1-2, with D perhaps matching TRBD1 (5 bases). Sample: PBMCs, taken after allogeneic stem cell transplant with posttransplant cyclophosphamide. CDR3 protein: CASSLWGVTVF. The CDR3 nucleotides read TGTGCCAGCAGTTTATGGGGTGTGACAGTTTTC.